This is a list of T cell receptor beta chains from one sample in a study of cytomegalovirus exposure and HLA in healthy donors. Profiling relied on immunoSEQ multiplex PCR, and the TCRdb table lists in-frame clones only, not all of them. The repertoire includes hundreds of thousands of clones, 70% to 90% of them detected once, and approximately 2.2% sits in the top ten. The sample comprised PBMCs. The origin of the receptors is a woman under 30 in good health and CMV-seronegative. Both conserved end residues are part of each CDR3. The order of the fields is clone size, V gene, J gene, D gene, CDR3 length, CDR3 DNA, CDR3 protein. D genes are given only for firm matches. A row's size may be missing; if present it is once, few, many or a size class.

-	TRBV9	TRBJ2-3	-	15	TGTGCCAGCAGCGGCGAGACAGGCCGCACAGATACGCAGTATTTT	CASSGETGRTDTQYF
-	TRBV7-9	TRBJ1-3	TRBD1	11	TGTTCCAGGGACGACAGGGGCACCATATATTTT	CSRDDRGTIYF
few	TRBV25-1	TRBJ1-4	-	15	TGTGCCAGCAGTGAGCAAGGACTGTCGAATGAAAAACTGTTTTTT	CASSEQGLSNEKLFF
-	TRBV6-5	TRBJ2-1	-	12	TGTGCCACCAAAATACCGAACACTGAGCAGTTCTTC	CATKIPNTEQFF
-	TRBV6-1	TRBJ1-2	-	13	TGTGCCAGCAGGACCTGGCGGGACTATGGCTACACCTTC	CASRTWRDYGYTF
-	TRBV7-2	TRBJ2-3	-	16	TGTGCCAGCAGCCTCTGGGAAAGGACTAGCACAGATACGCAGTATTTT	CASSLWERTSTDTQYF
-	TRBV4-1	TRBJ2-7	TRBD1	15	TGCGCCAGCAGCCTTGGACAGGGACAATCCTACGAGCAGTACTTC	CASSLGQGQSYEQYF
-	TRBV28	TRBJ1-2	TRBD1	13	TGTGCCTCGACTGGACAGGGGGCGGGGGGCTACACCTTC	CASTGQGAGGYTF
-	TRBV7-2	TRBJ2-3	TRBD2	17	TGTGCCAGCAGTTCCCTTGGACTAGCGATTAGCACAGATACGCAGTATTTT	CASSSLGLAISTDTQYF
-	TRBV14	TRBJ2-2	TRBD1	15	TGTGCCAGCAGCCGGACAGGGGGCAACACCGGGGAGCTGTTTTTT	CASSRTGGNTGELFF
-	TRBV5-1	TRBJ2-7	TRBD1	14	TGCGCCAGCAGCTTGGAGGGACAGACCTACGAGCAGTACTTC	CASSLEGQTYEQYF
-	TRBV27	TRBJ2-7	-	15	TGTGCCAGCAGTTTATATGGCGGACAATTCTACGAGCAGTACTTC	CASSLYGGQFYEQYF
-	TRBV6-6	TRBJ1-2	-	15	TGTGCCAGCAGTTACGACAGGCCAGCTAACTATGGCTACACCTTC	CASSYDRPANYGYTF
-	TRBV15	TRBJ1-3	-	15	TGTGCCACCAGCAGAGATGAGTTCTCTGGAAACACCATATATTTT	CATSRDEFSGNTIYF
once	TRBV27	TRBJ2-5	TRBD1	12	TGTGCCAGCTCAGGGGGCGGTGAGACCCAGTACTTC	CASSGGGETQYF
-	TRBV7-9	TRBJ2-2	TRBD1	16	TGTGCCAGCAGCTTAGAGGGGACAGGGCTGGCCGGGGAGCTGTTTTTT	CASSLEGTGLAGELFF
-	TRBV5-1	TRBJ1-6	TRBD1	14	TGCGCCAGCAGCACTGGACAGGGGTACTCACCCCTCCACTTT	CASSTGQGYSPLHF
-	TRBV4-2	TRBJ2-7	-	15	TGTGCCAGCAGCCAAGATCGCGGCTATCACTACGAGCAGTACTTC	CASSQDRGYHYEQYF
-	TRBV2	TRBJ2-1	-	15	TGTGCCAGTACTACCACCGGCGGGTCCTACAATGAGCAGTTCTTC	CASTTTGGSYNEQFF
-	TRBV18	TRBJ2-7	TRBD1	15	TGTGCCAGCTCACCACCGACAGGGGTAGAGAACGAGCAGTACTTC	CASSPPTGVENEQYF
-	TRBV7-8	TRBJ1-4	-	12	TGTGCCAGCGGCCGCAGCGGAGAAAAACTGTTTTTT	CASGRSGEKLFF
-	TRBV9	TRBJ2-3	TRBD2	16	TGTGCCAGCAGTCCTAGGGCTAGCGGGGGAGTGGATACGCAGTATTTT	CASSPRASGGVDTQYF
-	TRBV2	TRBJ1-2	-	12	TGTGCCAGCAGTACAGGGACATCTGGCTACACCTTC	CASSTGTSGYTF
-	TRBV7-9	TRBJ2-1	TRBD2	16	TGTGCCAGCAGCTTAATTGGGGGGGGTTCCTACAATGAGCAGTTCTTC	CASSLIGGGSYNEQFF
-	TRBV11-2	TRBJ2-3	TRBD2	15	TGTGCCGACAAGGAAGCGGGGGCCCGCACAGATACGCAGTATTTT	CADKEAGARTDTQYF
-	TRBV18	TRBJ2-5	TRBD1	14	TGTGCCAGCTCGAGGGGGACAGGGGAAGAGACCCAGTACTTC	CASSRGTGEETQYF
-	TRBV7-8	TRBJ1-5	-	16	TGTGCCAGCAGCCCACCGGAGGACTGGGAGGATCAGCCCCAGCATTTT	CASSPPEDWEDQPQHF
-	TRBV5-1	TRBJ2-5	-	14	TGCGCCAGCAGCTTAGAATGGGGCGACGAGACCCAGTACTTC	CASSLEWGDETQYF
-	TRBV6-5	TRBJ1-2	-	13	TGTGCCAGCAGTTTCGAGCGATACTATGGCTACACCTTC	CASSFERYYGYTF
-	TRBV7-9	TRBJ2-7	-	14	TGTGCCAGCAGCTTGATGGGAGATTCCTACGAGCAGTACTTC	CASSLMGDSYEQYF
-	TRBV6-1	TRBJ1-1	TRBD1	14	TGTGCCAGCAGTGAGCTCTACAGGGGGACTGAAGCTTTCTTT	CASSELYRGTEAFF
once	TRBV6-1	TRBJ2-7	-	12	TGTGCCAGCAGCAGGGTGGCCTACGAGCAGTACTTC	CASSRVAYEQYF
-	TRBV19	TRBJ1-2	TRBD1	17	TGTGCCAGTAGGGCACCAGGGGGCGCGAATCTCAACTATGGCTACACCTTC	CASRAPGGANLNYGYTF